The T cell receptor (beta chain) under discussion was sequenced for a study of shared clonotypes between healthy human individuals. CD4+ cell separation produced CD45RA+ naive and CD45RA-negative memory subsets. In regard to this clone: What it binds is not known.

Original methodology: ImmunoSEQ sequences covered only the junction and lacked quality scores; filtering therefore differed. TCRdb's table, derived via immunoSEQ multiplex PCR, lists solely in-frame clones and lacks some. V and J calls plus clone size are reproduced from that table; the DNA served to infer D and trimming. The sample has some 2,500,000 clones; approximately 90% are singletons. Study-wide results and limits: The sampled material consisted only of blood, and tissue repertoires are likely to differ.

Per germline, CDR1 MDHEN and CDR2 SYDVKM. The ends lost 5 bases at V and 5 bases at J; junction bases unmatched: 14. The CDR3 has 16 amino acids. This clonotype was obtained from a young man in good health. Some clones in this sample may be carry-over from other donors' samples. The V call is TRBV28, the J call TRBJ2-7; 8 bases map to TRBD2. The specimen was naive CD4+ T cells from PBMCs. This sample's subset: CD45RA+ positively selected. CDR3 protein: CASSDLGGGAVHEQYF. Here the CDR3 DNA reads TGTGCCAGCAGTGACCTCGGGGGGGGCGCAGTACACGAGCAGTACTTC.